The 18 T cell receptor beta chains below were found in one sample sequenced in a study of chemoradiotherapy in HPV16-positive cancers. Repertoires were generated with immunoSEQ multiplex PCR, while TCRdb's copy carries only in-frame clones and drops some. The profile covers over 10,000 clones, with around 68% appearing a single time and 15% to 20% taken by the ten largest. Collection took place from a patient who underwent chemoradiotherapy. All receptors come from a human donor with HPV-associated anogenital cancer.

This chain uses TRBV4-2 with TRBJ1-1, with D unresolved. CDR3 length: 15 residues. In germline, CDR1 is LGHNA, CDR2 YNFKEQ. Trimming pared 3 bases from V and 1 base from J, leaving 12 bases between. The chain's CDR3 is CASSQKWAANTEAFF. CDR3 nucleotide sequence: TGTGCCAGCAGCCAGAAATGGGCCGCGAACACTGAAGCTTTCTTT.

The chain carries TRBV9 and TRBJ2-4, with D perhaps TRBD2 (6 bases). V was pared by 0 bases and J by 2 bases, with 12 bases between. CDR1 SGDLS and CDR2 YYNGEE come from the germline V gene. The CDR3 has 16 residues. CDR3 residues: CASSVGRGGSKNIQYF. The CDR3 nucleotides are TGTGCCAGCAGCGTAGGGCGGGGAGGTTCCAAAAACATTCAGTACTTC.

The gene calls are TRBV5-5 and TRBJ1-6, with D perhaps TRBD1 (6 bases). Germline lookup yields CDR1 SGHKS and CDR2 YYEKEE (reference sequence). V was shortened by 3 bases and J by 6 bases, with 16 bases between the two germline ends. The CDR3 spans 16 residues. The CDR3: CASSWGIGQSNSPLHF. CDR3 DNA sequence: TGTGCCAGCAGCTGGGGTATCGGACAGAGTAATTCACCCCTCCACTTT.

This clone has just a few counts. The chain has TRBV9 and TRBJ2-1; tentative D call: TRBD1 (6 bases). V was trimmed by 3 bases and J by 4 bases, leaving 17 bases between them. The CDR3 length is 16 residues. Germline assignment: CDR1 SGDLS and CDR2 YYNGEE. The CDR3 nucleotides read TGTGCCAGCAGCGCCTCAAGACAGGAGCCTTACAATGAGCAGTTCTTC. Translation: CASSASRQEPYNEQFF.

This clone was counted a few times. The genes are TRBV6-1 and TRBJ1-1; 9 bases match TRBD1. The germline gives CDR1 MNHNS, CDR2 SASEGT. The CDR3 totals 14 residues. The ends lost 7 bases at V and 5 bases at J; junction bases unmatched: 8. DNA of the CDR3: TGTGCCAGCACTTACAGGGGGCCGGGTACTGAAGCTTTCTTT. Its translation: CASTYRGPGTEAFF.

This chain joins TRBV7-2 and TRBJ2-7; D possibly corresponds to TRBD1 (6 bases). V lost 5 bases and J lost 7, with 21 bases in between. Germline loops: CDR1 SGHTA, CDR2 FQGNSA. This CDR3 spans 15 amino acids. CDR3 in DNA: TGTGCCAGCAGCCACGACGGGACATCGCTAAAGGAGCAGTACTTC. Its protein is CASSHDGTSLKEQYF.

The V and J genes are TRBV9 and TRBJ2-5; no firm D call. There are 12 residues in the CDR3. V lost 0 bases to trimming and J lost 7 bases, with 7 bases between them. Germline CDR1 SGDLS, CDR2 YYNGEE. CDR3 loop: CASSVDSLTQYF. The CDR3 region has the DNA TGTGCCAGCAGCGTAGATTCGCTGACCCAGTACTTC.

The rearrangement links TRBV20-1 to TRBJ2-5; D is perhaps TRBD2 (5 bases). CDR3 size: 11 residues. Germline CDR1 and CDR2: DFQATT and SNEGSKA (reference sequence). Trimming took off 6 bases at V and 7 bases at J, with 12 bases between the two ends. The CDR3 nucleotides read TGCAGTGCAAGGACCCGGGGGACCCAGTACTTC. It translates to CSARTRGTQYF.

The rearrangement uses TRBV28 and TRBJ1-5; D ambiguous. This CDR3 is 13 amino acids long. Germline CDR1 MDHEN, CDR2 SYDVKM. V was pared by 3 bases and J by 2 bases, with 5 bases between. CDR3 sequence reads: CASSFVGNQPQHF. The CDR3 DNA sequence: TGTGCCAGCAGTTTTGTAGGCAATCAGCCCCAGCATTTT.

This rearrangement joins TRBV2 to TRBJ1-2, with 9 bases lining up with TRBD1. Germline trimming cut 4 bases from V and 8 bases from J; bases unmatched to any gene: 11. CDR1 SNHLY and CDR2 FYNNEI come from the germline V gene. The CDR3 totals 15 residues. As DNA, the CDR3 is TGTGCCAGCAGTGCCCGGACAGGGGTCTACGTCGGCTACACCTTC. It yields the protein CASSARTGVYVGYTF. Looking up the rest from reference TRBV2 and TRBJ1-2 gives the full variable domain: EPEVTQTPSHQVTQMGQEVILRCVPISNHLYFYWYRQILGQKVEFLVSFYNNEISEKSEIFDDQFSVERPDGSNFTLKIRSTKLEDSAMYFCASSARTGVYVGYTFGSGTRLTVV.

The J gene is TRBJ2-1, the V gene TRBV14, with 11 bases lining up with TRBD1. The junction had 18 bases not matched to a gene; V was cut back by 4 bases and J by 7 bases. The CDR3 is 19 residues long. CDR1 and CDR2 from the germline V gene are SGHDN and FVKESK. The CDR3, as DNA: TGTGCCAGCAGCCCCAAAAACCGGGACAGGGGGTCTGTTCGGAATGAGCAGTTCTTC. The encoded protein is CASSPKNRDRGSVRNEQFF.

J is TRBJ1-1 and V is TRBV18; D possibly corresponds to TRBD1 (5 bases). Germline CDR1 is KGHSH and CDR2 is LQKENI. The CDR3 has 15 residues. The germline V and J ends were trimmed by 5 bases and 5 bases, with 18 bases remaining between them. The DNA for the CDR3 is TGTGCCAGCTCAACTTCCGGACGGTGGGGGACTGAAGCTTTCTTT. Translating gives CASSTSGRWGTEAFF.

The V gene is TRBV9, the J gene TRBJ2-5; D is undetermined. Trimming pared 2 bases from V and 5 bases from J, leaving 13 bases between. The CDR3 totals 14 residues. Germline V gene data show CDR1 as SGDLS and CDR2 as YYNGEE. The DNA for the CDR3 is TGTGCCAGCAGCGTCCAAAGTAGCTGGGAGACCCAGTACTTC. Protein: CASSVQSSWETQYF.

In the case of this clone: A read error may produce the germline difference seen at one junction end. The DNA for the CDR3 is TGTGCTAGCAGCTTCAGCAATCAGCCCCAGCATTTT. Its translation is CASSFSNQPQHF. The chain is built from TRBV7-7 and TRBJ1-5; no clear D gene. The CDR3 runs to 12 residues. Germline V gene lookup returns CDR1 SSHAT and CDR2 FNYEAQ (reference sequence).

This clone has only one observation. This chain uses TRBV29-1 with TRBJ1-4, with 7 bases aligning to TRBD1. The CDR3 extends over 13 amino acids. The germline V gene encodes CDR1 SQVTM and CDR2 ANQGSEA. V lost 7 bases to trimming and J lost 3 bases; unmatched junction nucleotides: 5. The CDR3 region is CSAKGASNEKLFF. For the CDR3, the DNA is TGCAGCGCCAAGGGGGCTTCTAATGAAAAACTGTTTTTT.

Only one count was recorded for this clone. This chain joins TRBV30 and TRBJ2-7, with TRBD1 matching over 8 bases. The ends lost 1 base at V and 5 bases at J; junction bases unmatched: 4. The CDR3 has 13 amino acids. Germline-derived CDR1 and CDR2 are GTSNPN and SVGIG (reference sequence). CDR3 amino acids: CAWSGTGRNEQYF. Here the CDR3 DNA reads TGTGCCTGGAGTGGGACAGGGAGGAACGAGCAGTACTTC. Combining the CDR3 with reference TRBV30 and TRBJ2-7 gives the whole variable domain SQTIHQWPATLVQPVGSPLSLECTVEGTSNPNLYWYRQAAGRGLQLLFYSVGIGQISSEVPQNLSASRPQDRQFILSSKKLLLSDSGFYLCAWSGTGRNEQYFGPGTRLTVT.

The CDR3 spells CASSSQPGAGEKLFF. DNA for the CDR3: TGCGCCAGCAGCTCCCAACCGGGGGCTGGTGAAAAACTGTTTTTT. This chain links TRBV5-1 with TRBJ1-4; D perhaps matches TRBD1 (6 bases). The CDR3 has 15 amino acids. CDR1 and CDR2 (germline): SGHRS, YFSETQ. V was clipped by 3 bases and J by 7 bases, with 16 bases between them.

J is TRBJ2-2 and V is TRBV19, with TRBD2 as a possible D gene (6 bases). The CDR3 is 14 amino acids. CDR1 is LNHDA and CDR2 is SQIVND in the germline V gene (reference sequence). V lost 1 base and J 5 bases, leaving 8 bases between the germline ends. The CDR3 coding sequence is TGTGCCAGTAGTATAGGCGGGGTAACCGGGGAGCTGTTTTTT. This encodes CASSIGGVTGELFF.